Below, one TCR beta chain is given with its context. Its antigen is as yet unknown. The data originate from a study of shared clonotypes between healthy human individuals. The healthy adult donors were HIV-negative and reported no recent acute infections or vaccinations. The CDR3 is 17 amino acids. The V gene end was trimmed by 4 bases and the J gene end by 3 bases; junction bases not matched to a gene: 14. CDR1 and CDR2 from the germline V gene are SGHNT and YYREEE (reference sequence). Study-wide results and caveats: Larger estimated richness was generally recorded for naive subsets relative to memory subsets.

The assay was immunoSEQ multiplex PCR, and TCRdb's table has in-frame clones only and misses some. This repertoire shows 2 million to 2.5 million clones, approximately 95% found once; its top ten account for 0.1% to 0.15%. The rearrangement joins TRBV5-4 to TRBJ2-5, with 8 bases that match TRBD2. This sequence was found in a man between 18 and 35 years old in good health. Sequenced material: naive CD4+ T cells sorted from blood. Subset specified: CD45RA+ positively selected. In DNA form, the CDR3 reads TGTGCCAGCAGCATGAGGAGTAGCGGGGTAGGGGAAGAGACCCAGTACTTC. Its protein product is CASSMRSSGVGEETQYF.